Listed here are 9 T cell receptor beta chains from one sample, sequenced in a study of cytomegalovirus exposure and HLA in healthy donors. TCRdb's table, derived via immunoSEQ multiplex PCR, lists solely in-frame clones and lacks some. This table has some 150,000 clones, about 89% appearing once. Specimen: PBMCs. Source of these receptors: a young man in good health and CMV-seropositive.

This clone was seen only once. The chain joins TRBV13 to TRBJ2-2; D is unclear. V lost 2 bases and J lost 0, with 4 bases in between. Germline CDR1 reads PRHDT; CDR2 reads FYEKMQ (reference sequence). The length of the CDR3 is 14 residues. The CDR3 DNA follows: TGTGCCAGCAGCTTACAAACGAACACCGGGGAGCTGTTTTTT. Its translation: CASSLQTNTGELFF.

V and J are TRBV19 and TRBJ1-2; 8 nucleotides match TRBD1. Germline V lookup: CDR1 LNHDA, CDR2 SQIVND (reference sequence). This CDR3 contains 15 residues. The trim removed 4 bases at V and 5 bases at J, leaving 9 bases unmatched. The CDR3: CASSTPDRVRYGYTF. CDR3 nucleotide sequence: TGTGCCAGTAGTACCCCGGACAGGGTGAGGTATGGCTACACCTTC. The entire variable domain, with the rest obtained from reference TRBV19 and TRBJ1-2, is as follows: DGGITQSPKYLFRKEGQNVTLSCEQNLNHDAMYWYRQDPGQGLRLIYYSQIVNDFQKGDIAEGYSVSREKKESFPLTVTSAQKNPTAFYLCASSTPDRVRYGYTFGSGTRLTVV.

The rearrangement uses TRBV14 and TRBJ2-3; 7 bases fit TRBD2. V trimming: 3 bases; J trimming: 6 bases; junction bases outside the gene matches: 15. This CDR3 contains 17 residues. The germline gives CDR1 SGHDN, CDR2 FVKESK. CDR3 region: CASSHTRLAAPWDTQYF. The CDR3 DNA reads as TGTGCCAGCAGCCATACGAGGCTAGCGGCCCCCTGGGATACGCAGTATTTT.

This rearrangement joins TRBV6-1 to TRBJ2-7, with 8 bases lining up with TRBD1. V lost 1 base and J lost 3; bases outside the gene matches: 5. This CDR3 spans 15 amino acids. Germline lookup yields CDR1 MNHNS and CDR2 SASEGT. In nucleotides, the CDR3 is TGTGCCAGCAGTGAAGTCTACAGGGGGATCTACGAGCAGTACTTC. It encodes CASSEVYRGIYEQYF.

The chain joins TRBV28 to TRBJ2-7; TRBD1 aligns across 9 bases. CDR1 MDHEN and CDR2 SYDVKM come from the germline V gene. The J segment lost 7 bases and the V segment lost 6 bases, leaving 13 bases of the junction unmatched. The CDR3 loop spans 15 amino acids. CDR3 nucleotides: TGTGCCAGCAGATCAACGGGGACAGGGTCGTGGGAGCAGTACTTC. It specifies CASRSTGTGSWEQYF.

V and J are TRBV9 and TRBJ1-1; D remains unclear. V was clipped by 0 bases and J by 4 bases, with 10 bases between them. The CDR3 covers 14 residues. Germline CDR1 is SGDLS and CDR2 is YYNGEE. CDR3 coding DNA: TGTGCCAGCAGCGTAGGGCCGGGTTCCACTGAAGCTTTCTTT. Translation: CASSVGPGSTEAFF.

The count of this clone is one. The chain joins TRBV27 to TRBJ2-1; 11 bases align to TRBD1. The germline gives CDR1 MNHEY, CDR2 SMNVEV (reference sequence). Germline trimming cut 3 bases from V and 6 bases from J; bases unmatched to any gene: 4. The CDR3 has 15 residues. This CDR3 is CASSFGTGGSNEQFF. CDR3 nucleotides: TGTGCCAGCAGTTTCGGGACAGGGGGGAGCAATGAGCAGTTCTTC.

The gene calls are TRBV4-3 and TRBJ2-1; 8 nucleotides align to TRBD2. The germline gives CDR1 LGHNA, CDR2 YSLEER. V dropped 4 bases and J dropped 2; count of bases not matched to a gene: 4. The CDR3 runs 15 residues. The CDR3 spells CASSPWTSPYNEQFF. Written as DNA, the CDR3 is TGCGCCAGCAGCCCCTGGACTAGCCCCTACAATGAGCAGTTCTTC.

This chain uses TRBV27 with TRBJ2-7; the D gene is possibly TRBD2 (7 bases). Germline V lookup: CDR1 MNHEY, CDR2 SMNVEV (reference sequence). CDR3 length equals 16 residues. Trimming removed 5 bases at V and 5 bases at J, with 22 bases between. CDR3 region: CASSPITGRGVDEQYF. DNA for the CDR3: TGTGCCAGCAGTCCCATCACAGGGAGGGGCGTGGACGAGCAGTACTTC.